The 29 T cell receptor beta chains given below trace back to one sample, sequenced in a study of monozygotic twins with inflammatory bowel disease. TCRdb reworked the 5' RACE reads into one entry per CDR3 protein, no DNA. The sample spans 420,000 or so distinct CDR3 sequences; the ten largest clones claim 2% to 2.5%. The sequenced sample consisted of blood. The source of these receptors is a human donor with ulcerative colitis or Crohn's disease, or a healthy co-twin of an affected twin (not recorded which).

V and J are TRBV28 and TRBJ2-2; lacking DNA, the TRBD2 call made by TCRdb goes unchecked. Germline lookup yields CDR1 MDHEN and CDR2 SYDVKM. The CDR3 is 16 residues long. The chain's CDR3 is CASRGGTSGNTGELFF. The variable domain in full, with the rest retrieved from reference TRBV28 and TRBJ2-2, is DVKVTQSSRYLVKRTGEKVFLECVQDMDHENMFWYRQDPGLGLRLIYFSYDVKMKEKGDIPEGYSVSREKKERFSLILESASTNQTSMYLCASRGGTSGNTGELFFGEGSRLTVL.

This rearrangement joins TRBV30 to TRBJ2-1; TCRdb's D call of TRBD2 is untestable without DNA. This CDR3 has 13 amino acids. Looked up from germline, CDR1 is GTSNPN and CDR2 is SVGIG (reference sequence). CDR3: CASPRAGAREQFF.

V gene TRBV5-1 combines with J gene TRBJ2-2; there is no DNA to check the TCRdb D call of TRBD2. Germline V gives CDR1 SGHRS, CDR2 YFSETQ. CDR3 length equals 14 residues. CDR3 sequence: CASSFRGETGELYF.

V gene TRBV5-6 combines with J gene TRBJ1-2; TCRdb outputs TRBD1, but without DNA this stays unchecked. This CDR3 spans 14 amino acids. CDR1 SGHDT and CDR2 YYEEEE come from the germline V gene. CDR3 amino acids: CASSGTGRNYGYTF. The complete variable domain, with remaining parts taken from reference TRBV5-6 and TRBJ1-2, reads DAGVTQSPTHLIKTRGQQVTLRCSPKSGHDTVSWYQQALGQGPQFIFQYYEEEERQRGNFPDRFSGHQFPNYSSELNVNALLLGDSALYLCASSGTGRNYGYTFGSGTRLTVV.

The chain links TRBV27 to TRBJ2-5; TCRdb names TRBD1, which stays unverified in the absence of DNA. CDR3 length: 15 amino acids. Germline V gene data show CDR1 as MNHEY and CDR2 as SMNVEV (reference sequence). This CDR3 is CASSPGQGEMETQYF.

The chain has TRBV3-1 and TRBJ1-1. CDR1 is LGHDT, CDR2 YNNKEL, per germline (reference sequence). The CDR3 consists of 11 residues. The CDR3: CASSAGGRVFF.

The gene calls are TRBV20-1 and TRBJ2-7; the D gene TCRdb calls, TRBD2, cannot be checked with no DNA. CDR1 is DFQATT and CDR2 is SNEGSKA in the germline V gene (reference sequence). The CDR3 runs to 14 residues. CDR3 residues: CSARGRGRSYEQYF.

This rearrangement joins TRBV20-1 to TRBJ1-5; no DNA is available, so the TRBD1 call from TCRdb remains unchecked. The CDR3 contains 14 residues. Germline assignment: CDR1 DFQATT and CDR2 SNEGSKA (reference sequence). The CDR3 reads CSAVWDRANQPQHF.

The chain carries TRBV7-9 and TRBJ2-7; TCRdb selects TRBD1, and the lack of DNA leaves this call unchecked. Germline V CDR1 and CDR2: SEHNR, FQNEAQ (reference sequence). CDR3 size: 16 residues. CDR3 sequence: CASSPPRGASSYEQYF.

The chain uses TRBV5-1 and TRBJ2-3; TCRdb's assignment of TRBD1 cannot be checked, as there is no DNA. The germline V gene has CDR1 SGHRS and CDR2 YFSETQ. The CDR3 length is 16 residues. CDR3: CASSLEFRASPDTQYF.

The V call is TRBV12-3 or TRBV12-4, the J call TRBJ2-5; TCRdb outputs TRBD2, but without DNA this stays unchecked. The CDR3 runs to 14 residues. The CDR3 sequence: CASSLAPAALAQYF.

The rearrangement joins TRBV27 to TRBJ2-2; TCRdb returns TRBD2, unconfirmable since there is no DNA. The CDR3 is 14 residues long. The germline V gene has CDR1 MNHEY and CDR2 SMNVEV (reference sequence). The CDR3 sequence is CASSFGGGPRELFF.

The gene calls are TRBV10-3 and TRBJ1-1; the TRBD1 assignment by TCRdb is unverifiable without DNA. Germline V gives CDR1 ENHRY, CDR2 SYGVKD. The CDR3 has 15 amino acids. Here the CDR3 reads CAISESDRASTEAFF.

The CDR3 is CASSPPLLAGELFF. The rearrangement links TRBV3-1 to TRBJ2-2; without DNA, the TCRdb call of TRBD1 cannot be checked. CDR3 length: 14 amino acids. Germline V lookup: CDR1 LGHDT, CDR2 YNNKEL (reference sequence).

CDR3 protein: CASSDRGTGPEKLFF. V is TRBV27 and J is TRBJ1-4; the D call of TRBD1 rests on TCRdb alone, since no DNA is present to check it. CDR3 size: 15 residues. Germline-derived CDR1 and CDR2 are MNHEY and SMNVEV (reference sequence).

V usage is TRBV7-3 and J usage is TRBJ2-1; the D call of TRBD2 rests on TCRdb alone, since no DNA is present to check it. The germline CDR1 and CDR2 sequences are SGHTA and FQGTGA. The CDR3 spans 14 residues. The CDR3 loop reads CASSSLAGRREQFF. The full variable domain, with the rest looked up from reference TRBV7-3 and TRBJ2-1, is GAGVSQTPSNKVTEKGKYVELRCDPISGHTALYWYRQSLGQGPEFLIYFQGTGAADDSGLPNDRFFAVRPEGSVSTLKIQRTERGDSAVYLCASSSLAGRREQFFGPGTRLTVL.

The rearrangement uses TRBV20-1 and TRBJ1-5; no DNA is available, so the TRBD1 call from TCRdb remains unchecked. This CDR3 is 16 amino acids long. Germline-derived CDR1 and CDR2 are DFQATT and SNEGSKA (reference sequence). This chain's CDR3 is CSARDGVGGSNQPQHF.

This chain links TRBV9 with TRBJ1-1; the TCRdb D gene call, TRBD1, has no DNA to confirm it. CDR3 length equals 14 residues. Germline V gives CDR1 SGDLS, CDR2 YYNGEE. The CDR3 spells CASSVEVAGQEAFF.

CDR3 residues: CASSLGQGRVQPQHF. This chain links TRBV7-6 with TRBJ1-5; TCRdb calls TRBD1, which cannot be checked without DNA. Germline assignment: CDR1 SGHVS and CDR2 FNYEAQ. The length of the CDR3 is 15 residues. Variable domain in full (rest from reference TRBV7-6 and TRBJ1-5): GAGVSQSPRYKVTKRGQDVALRCDPISGHVSLYWYRQALGQGPEFLTYFNYEAQQDKSGLPNDRFSAERPEGSISTLTIQRTEQRDSAMYRCASSLGQGRVQPQHFGDGTRLSIL.

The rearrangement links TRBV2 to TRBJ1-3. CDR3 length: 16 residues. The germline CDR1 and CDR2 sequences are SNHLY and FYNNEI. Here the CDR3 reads CASSVGGPSSGNTIYF.

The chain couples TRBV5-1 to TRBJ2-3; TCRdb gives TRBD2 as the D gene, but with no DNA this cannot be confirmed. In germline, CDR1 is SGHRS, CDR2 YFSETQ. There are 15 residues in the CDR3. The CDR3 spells CASSIGGASTDTQYF.

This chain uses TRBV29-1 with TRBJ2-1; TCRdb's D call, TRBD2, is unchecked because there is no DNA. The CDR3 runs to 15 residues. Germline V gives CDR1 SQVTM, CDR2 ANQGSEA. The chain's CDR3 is CSVGAGGKGGNEQFF.

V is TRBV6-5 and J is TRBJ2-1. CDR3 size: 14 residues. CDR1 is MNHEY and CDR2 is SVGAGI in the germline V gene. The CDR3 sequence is CASSYRVPYNGQFF.

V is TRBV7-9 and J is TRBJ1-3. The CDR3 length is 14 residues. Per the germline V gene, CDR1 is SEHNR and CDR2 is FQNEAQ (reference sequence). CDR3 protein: CASSYGSVGNTIYF.

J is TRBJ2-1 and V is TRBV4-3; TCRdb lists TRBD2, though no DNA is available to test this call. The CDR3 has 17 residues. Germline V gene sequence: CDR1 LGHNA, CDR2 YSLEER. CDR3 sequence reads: CASSPSTSGPTLLSQFF.

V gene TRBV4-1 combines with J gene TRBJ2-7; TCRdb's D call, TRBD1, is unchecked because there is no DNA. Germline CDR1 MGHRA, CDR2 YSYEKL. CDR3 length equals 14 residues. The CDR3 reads CASSQETGPYEQYF.

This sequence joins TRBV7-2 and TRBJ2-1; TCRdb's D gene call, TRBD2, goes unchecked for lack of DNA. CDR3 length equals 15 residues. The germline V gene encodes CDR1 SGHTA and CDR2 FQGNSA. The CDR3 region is CASSLSSGAYNEQFF.

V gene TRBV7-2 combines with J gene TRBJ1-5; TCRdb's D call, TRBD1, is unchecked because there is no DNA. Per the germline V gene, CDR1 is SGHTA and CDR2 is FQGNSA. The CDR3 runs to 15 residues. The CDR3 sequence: CASSLVGTGGQPQHF.

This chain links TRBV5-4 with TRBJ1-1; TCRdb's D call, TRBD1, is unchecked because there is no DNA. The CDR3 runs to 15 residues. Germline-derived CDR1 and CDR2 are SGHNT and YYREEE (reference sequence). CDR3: CASSLVGTANTEAFF.